This T cell receptor (beta chain) appears in the sequencing data of a study of blood T cell repertoires in COVID-19. The germline CDR1 and CDR2 sequences are MDHEN and SYDVKM. V shed 7 bases and J shed 5 bases, with 30 bases lying between them. The CDR3 is made up of 18 amino acids. Assay used: immunoSEQ multiplex PCR; TCRdb lists only in-frame clones, some missing. The sample shows approximately 390,000 clones, around 87% of them seen only once. This receptor was identified in an older woman with COVID-19, enrolled during active disease. The genes are TRBV28 and TRBJ2-7; TRBD2 might be the D (6 bases). The sequenced sample consisted of peripheral blood. The CDR3 coding sequence is TGTGCCAGCACCCTGGGAGGTTATCTCATAAACGCTCGGAACGAGCAGTACTTC. Amino acid sequence: CASTLGGYLINARNEQYF.